Presented here are 8 T cell receptor beta chains from one specimen sequenced in a study of blood T cell repertoires in COVID-19. Profiling relied on immunoSEQ multiplex PCR, and the TCRdb table lists in-frame clones only, not all of them. The sample yields approximately 380,000 clones, 85% seen once. Sequences were obtained from peripheral blood. These TCRs come from a woman aged 18-35 years with acute or convalescent COVID-19.

V and J are TRBV2 and TRBJ2-3, with 10 bases that match TRBD2. The V segment lost 3 bases and the J segment 6 bases; nucleotides outside the gene matches: 6. The length of the CDR3 is 15 residues. The germline V gene encodes CDR1 SNHLY and CDR2 FYNNEI. The DNA of the CDR3 is TGTGCCAGCAGTGAGAGCGGTAGCGGGAGGGATACGCAGTATTTT. Translated, it gives CASSESGSGRDTQYF.

The V call is TRBV5-6, the J call TRBJ2-7, with 8 bases that match TRBD2. Germline V gives CDR1 SGHDT, CDR2 YYEEEE. Trimming removed 3 bases from V and 0 bases from J; junction bases left unmatched: 14. The CDR3 runs to 18 residues. For the CDR3, the DNA is TGTGCCAGCAGCTCGGTCCTCCTGCGGGAGGCCATCTCCTACGAGCAGTACTTC. It translates to CASSSVLLREAISYEQYF.

The rearrangement joins TRBV5-5 to TRBJ1-5; D is unresolved. The CDR3 sequence is 14 residues long. Trimming removed 4 bases from V and 2 bases from J, with 10 bases in between. Germline loops: CDR1 SGHKS, CDR2 YYEKEE (reference sequence). In DNA form, the CDR3 reads TGTGCCAGCAGCCCCCTGGCCGGCAATCAGCCCCAGCATTTT. This codes for CASSPLAGNQPQHF.

The chain joins TRBV9 to TRBJ1-1; tentative D call: TRBD1 (5 bases). This CDR3 region has 13 residues. V dropped 0 bases and J dropped 11 bases, with 14 bases sitting between them. Germline V gene sequence: CDR1 SGDLS, CDR2 YYNGEE. The CDR3, as DNA: TGTGCCAGCAGCGTAGGGTCCGCCGGGGGGGCTTTCTTT. This gives the protein CASSVGSAGGAFF.

V is TRBV3-1 (or the pseudogene TRBV3-2) and J is TRBJ1-5; D unresolved. V was pared by 1 base and J by 4 bases, with 5 bases between. CDR1 and CDR2 (germline): LGHDT, YNNKEL (reference sequence). This CDR3 is built from 13 residues. CDR3 residues: CASSQAPNQPQHF. CDR3 bases: TGTGCCAGCAGCCAAGCTCCTAATCAGCCCCAGCATTTT.

This sequence joins TRBV21-1 and TRBJ1-1; the table gives TRBD1 as D, unverified against the DNA. TRBV21-1 is a pseudogene locus. The CDR3 length is 17 residues. CDR3: CASSNSWTGIANTEAFF. The DNA for the CDR3 is TGTGCCAGCAGCAACTCCTGGACAGGGATCGCGAACACTGAAGCTTTCTTT.

The genes are TRBV19 and TRBJ2-7; possible D gene TRBD2, 6 bases. Germline loops: CDR1 LNHDA, CDR2 SQIVND (reference sequence). Trimming left V 4 bases short and J 3 bases short, with 13 bases between. The CDR3 has 14 amino acids. CDR3 bases: TGTGCCAGTAGTAGGGGGACTTCATACTACGAGCAGTACTTC. This translates into CASSRGTSYYEQYF.

V and J are TRBV28 and TRBJ1-3; no reliable D call. V was cut by 3 bases and J by 0 bases, with 18 bases left in between. Looked up from germline, CDR1 is MDHEN and CDR2 is SYDVKM. The CDR3 totals 18 residues. CDR3 residues: CASSLESGFSFSGNTIYF. DNA of the CDR3: TGTGCCAGCAGTTTGGAGTCGGGGTTCTCCTTCTCTGGAAACACCATATATTTT. Filled out from reference TRBV28 and TRBJ1-3, the complete variable domain reads DVKVTQSSRYLVKRTGEKVFLECVQDMDHENMFWYRQDPGLGLRLIYFSYDVKMKEKGDIPEGYSVSREKKERFSLILESASTNQTSMYLCASSLESGFSFSGNTIYFGEGSWLTVV.